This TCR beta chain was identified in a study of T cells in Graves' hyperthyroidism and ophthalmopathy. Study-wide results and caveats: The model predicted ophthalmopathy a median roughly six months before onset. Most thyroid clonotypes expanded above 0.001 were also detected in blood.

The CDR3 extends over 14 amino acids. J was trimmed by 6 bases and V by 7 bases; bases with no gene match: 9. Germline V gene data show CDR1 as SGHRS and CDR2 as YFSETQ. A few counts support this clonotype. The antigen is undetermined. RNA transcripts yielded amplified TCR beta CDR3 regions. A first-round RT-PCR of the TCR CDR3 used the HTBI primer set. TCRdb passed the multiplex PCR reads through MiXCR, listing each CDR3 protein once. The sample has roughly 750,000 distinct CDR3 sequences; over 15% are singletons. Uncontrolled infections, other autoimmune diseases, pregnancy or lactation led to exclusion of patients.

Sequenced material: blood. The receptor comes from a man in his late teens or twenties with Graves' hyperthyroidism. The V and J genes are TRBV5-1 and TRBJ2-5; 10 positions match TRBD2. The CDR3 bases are TGCGCCAGCCGCGGGTCTAGCGGGAGCCAGACCCAGTACTTC. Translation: CASRGSSGSQTQYF.